A single sample is the source of the 17 T cell receptor beta chains below, sequenced in a study of early T cells in non-severe SARS-CoV-2 infection. MiXCR, applied by TCRdb to the 5' RACE reads, yields one record per CDR3 protein. The table has roughly 77,000 distinct CDR3 sequences, around 10% seen once; the top ten hold 4% to 5.5%. Sequenced sample: whole blood. The receptors originated from an adult who was a healthcare worker with PCR-confirmed SARS-CoV-2 infection or an uninfected control (not recorded which).

This clonotype came up a few times. This chain joins TRBV7-6 and TRBJ2-3; 14 positions agree with TRBD2. Per germline, CDR1 SGHVS and CDR2 FNYEAQ. This CDR3 comprises 17 residues. Trimming at V came to 5 bases and at J to 2 bases, leaving 6 bases not matched to a gene. This CDR3 is CASSPGLAGAYTDTQYF. The CDR3 region has the DNA TGTGCCAGCAGCCCGGGACTAGCGGGAGCTTACACAGATACGCAGTATTTT.

This clonotype was observed a handful of times. This chain connects TRBV20-1 to TRBJ2-6; D is ambiguous. This CDR3 region has 14 residues. CDR1 and CDR2 (germline): DFQATT, SNEGSKA (reference sequence). V lost 0 bases and J 4 bases, leaving 7 bases between the germline ends. The CDR3 bases are TGCAGTGCTAGAGATTCGAGGGGGGCCAACGTCCTGACTTTC. It encodes CSARDSRGANVLTF.

This clonotype showed up many times. V gene TRBV10-3 combines with J gene TRBJ2-1; 8 positions agree with TRBD2. The junction had 7 bases not matched to a gene; V was cut back by 3 bases and J by 6 bases. This CDR3 region has 15 residues. Per germline, CDR1 ENHRY and CDR2 SYGVKD. The CDR3 coding sequence is TGTGCCATCAGTGAACCTAGCGGGCGTCGCAATGAGCAGTTCTTC. Its protein is CAISEPSGRRNEQFF.

The chain carries TRBV12-3 or TRBV12-4 and TRBJ1-6, with D unresolved. The CDR3 length is 14 residues. V lost 5 bases, J lost 7 bases, and 12 bases lay in between. CDR3: CASSPQRANSPLHF. Written as DNA, the CDR3 is TGTGCCAGCAGTCCACAGAGGGCGAATTCACCCCTCCACTTT.

This clonotype has more than one count but fewer than ten. V gene TRBV29-1 combines with J gene TRBJ2-5; possibly TRBD1 for D (5 bases). V lost 5 bases and J lost 2, with 12 bases in between. Germline CDR1 and CDR2: SQVTM and ANQGSEA. The length of the CDR3 is 13 residues. CDR3 loop: CSVSRTQQETQYF. The CDR3 region has the DNA TGCAGCGTTTCACGGACACAGCAAGAGACCCAGTACTTC.

This clonotype was detected many times. The chain has TRBV6-1 and TRBJ1-6, with D perhaps TRBD1 (5 bases). V lost 6 bases, J lost 8 bases, and 20 bases lay in between. CDR3 length: 16 amino acids. Germline V gene data show CDR1 as MNHNS and CDR2 as SASEGT. In DNA form, the CDR3 reads TGTGCCAGCAGGATGCCCGACACGGGGGTGCATTCACCCCTCCACTTT. Translating gives CASRMPDTGVHSPLHF.

The chain links TRBV7-3 to TRBJ2-1; 13 positions agree with TRBD2. J was trimmed by 6 bases and V by 5 bases; bases with no gene match: 4. CDR3 length: 15 amino acids. Germline V gene data show CDR1 as SGHTA and CDR2 as FQGTGA. CDR3 amino acids: CASSTTSGRLNEQFF. CDR3 sequence (DNA): TGTGCCAGCAGCACGACTAGCGGGAGGCTCAATGAGCAGTTCTTC.

This clonotype was seen ten or more times. V and J are TRBV27 and TRBJ1-6; D gene ambiguous. This CDR3 comprises 12 residues. Germline V gene lookup returns CDR1 MNHEY and CDR2 SMNVEV (reference sequence). Trimming removed 3 bases at V and 8 bases at J, with 5 bases between. This CDR3 reads CASSFGHSPLHF. CDR3 nucleotide sequence: TGTGCCAGCAGTTTTGGCCATTCACCCCTCCACTTT.

This clonotype came up a few times. V and J are TRBV20-1 and TRBJ2-1; 9 bases map to TRBD2. Germline assignment: CDR1 DFQATT and CDR2 SNEGSKA (reference sequence). Trimming cost V 1 base and J 7 bases; bases outside gene matches: 8. CDR3 length: 15 amino acids. The CDR3, as DNA: TGCAGTGCTAGAGTGGCGGGAGGGCCGGGGAATGAGCAGTTCTTC. It yields the protein CSARVAGGPGNEQFF.

This clonotype occurred a few times. V and J are TRBV24-1 and TRBJ2-1, with D perhaps matching TRBD1 (5 bases). Germline CDR1 and CDR2: KGHDR and SFDVKD. The V end was cut by 4 bases, the J end by 0 bases, with 12 bases between. The CDR3 consists of 16 residues. The chain's CDR3 is CATSESRATSYNEQFF. CDR3 in DNA: TGTGCCACCAGTGAGTCCAGGGCTACCTCCTACAATGAGCAGTTCTTC.

This clonotype appeared a few times. The chain is built from TRBV7-2 and TRBJ2-2, with 9 positions matching TRBD2. From germline, CDR1 is SGHTA and CDR2 FQGNSA. CDR3 length: 15 residues. V lost 5 bases, J lost 7 bases, and 8 bases stayed unmatched. CDR3 bases: TGTGCCAGCAGCGCGCCTGGGACTAGCAGCGGGGAGCTGTTTTTT. Amino acid sequence: CASSAPGTSSGELFF.

The chain couples TRBV28 to TRBJ1-5; D not resolved. This CDR3 spans 14 amino acids. Germline V CDR1 and CDR2: MDHEN, SYDVKM. Trimming cost V 8 bases and J 0 bases, with 11 bases left between them. CDR3 DNA: TGTGCCAGCGGGAGGAGGGTTAGCAATCAGCCCCAGCATTTT. As protein: CASGRRVSNQPQHF.

Concerning this clonotype: A much bigger clone sits one base away, suggesting this may be a read error. Without the conserved terminal phenylalanine or tryptophan, this CDR3 likely stems from a read error. CDR3 loop: CASRFSFAGGPLRTDTQYL. The CDR3 nucleotides read TGTGCCAGCAGATTCTCGTTTGCGGGAGGGCCGCTCCGCACAGATACGCAGTATCTT. The chain combines TRBV7-9 with TRBJ2-3; 9 bases agree with TRBD2. This CDR3 is built from 19 residues. Germline V gene data show CDR1 as SEHNR and CDR2 as FQNEAQ (reference sequence). The V gene end was trimmed by 6 bases and the J gene end by 1 base; junction bases not matched to a gene: 17.

This clonotype was seen a handful of times. This chain joins TRBV7-2 and TRBJ1-1, with D hard to call. From germline, CDR1 is SGHTA and CDR2 FQGNSA. The germline V and J ends were trimmed by 7 bases and 2 bases, with 14 bases remaining between them. The CDR3 is 14 residues long. The CDR3 bases are TGTGCCAGCAAAAAAGGTGCCCTAAACACTGAAGCTTTCTTT. This sequence encodes CASKKGALNTEAFF.

V gene TRBV5-1 combines with J gene TRBJ2-1; D possibly corresponds to TRBD2 (6 bases). The CDR3 runs to 15 residues. The V gene lost 5 bases and the J gene lost 1 base, with 13 bases spanning the gap. Germline CDR1 SGHRS, CDR2 YFSETQ. CDR3 nucleotides: TGCGCCAGCAGTTCCGAGGCGGGATCCTACAATGAGCAGTTCTTC. Translating it yields CASSSEAGSYNEQFF.

The table lists this clonotype with many counts. This chain links TRBV7-8 with TRBJ2-1; TRBD2 matches 8 bases. This CDR3 has 18 amino acids. The germline V gene encodes CDR1 SGHVS and CDR2 FQNEAQ. V was clipped by 3 bases and J by 8 bases; unmatched bases: 18. CDR3 amino acids: CASSLVAGRVFGDYEQFF. CDR3 in DNA: TGTGCCAGCAGCTTGGTAGCGGGGCGGGTGTTCGGCGATTATGAGCAGTTCTTC.

This clonotype has a count of ten or more. The gene calls are TRBV28 and TRBJ2-5; D possibly corresponds to TRBD2 (6 bases). V shed 6 bases and J shed 2 bases, with 13 bases lying between them. The CDR3 consists of 14 residues. Per the germline V gene, CDR1 is MDHEN and CDR2 is SYDVKM. In DNA, the CDR3 is TGTGCCAGCAGCCGCACGCGGGGACAAGAGACCCAGTACTTC. Its protein product is CASSRTRGQETQYF.